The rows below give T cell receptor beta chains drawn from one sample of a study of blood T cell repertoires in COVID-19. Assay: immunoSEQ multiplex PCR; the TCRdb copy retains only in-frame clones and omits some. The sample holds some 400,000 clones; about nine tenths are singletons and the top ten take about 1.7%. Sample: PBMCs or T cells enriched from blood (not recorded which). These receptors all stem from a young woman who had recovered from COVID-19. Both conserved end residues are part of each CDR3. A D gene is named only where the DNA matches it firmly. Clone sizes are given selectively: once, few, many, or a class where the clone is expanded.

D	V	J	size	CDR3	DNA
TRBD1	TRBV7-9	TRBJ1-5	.	CASSLGDRVNQPQHF	TGTGCCAGCAGCTTAGGAGACAGGGTAAATCAGCCCCAGCATTTT
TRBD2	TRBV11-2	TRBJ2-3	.	CASSPGAPSGPALTDTQYF	TGTGCCAGCAGCCCAGGGGCGCCTAGCGGGCCCGCCCTAACAGATACGCAGTATTTT
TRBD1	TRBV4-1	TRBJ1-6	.	CASSSSGTGNSPLHF	TGCGCCAGCAGCTCCTCCGGGACAGGGAATTCACCCCTCCACTTT
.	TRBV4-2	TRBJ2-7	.	CASSQGRTAYEQYF	TGTGCCAGCAGCCAAGGTCGGACAGCCTACGAGCAGTACTTC
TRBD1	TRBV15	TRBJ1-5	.	CATSRDSDRRQEPQHF	TGTGCCACCAGCAGAGATTCGGACAGGAGGCAGGAGCCCCAGCATTTT
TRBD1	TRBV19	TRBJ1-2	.	CASSIEDRDYGYTF	TGTGCCAGTAGTATAGAGGACAGGGACTATGGCTACACCTTC
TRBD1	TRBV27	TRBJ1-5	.	CASSFGTAEPQHF	TGTGCCAGCAGTTTTGGGACAGCGGAGCCCCAGCATTTT
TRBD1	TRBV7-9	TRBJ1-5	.	CASSLGQGDQPQHF	TGTGCCAGCAGCTTAGGGCAGGGGGATCAGCCCCAGCATTTT
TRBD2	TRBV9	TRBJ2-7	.	CASSPSPGGHEQYF	TGTGCCAGCAGCCCCTCGCCGGGGGGGCACGAGCAGTACTTC
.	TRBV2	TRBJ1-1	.	CASSVEGDTEAFF	TGTGCCAGCAGTGTGGAAGGGGACACTGAAGCTTTCTTT
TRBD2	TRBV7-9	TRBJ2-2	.	CASSGRDAKDTGELFF	TGTGCCAGCAGCGGGAGGGACGCTAAAGACACCGGGGAGCTGTTTTTT
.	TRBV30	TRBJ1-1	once	CAWSQGHLTEAFF	TGTGCCTGGAGTCAGGGACACCTAACTGAAGCTTTCTTT
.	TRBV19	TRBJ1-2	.	CASSIDRGNYGYTF	TGTGCCAGTAGTATAGATCGGGGGAACTATGGCTACACCTTC
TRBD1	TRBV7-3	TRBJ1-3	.	CASSPQGGAGNTIYF	TGTGCCAGCAGCCCCCAGGGGGGCGCTGGAAACACCATATATTTT
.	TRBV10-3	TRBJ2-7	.	CAISGGGQGLREQYF	TGTGCCATCAGTGGGGGGGGGCAGGGTTTGCGCGAGCAGTACTTC
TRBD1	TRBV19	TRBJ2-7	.	CASRPGQGSSYEQYF	TGTGCCAGTAGACCAGGACAGGGGAGCTCCTACGAGCAGTACTTC
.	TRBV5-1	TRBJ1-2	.	CASSTTGYGYTF	TGCGCCAGCAGCACGACAGGCTATGGCTACACCTTC
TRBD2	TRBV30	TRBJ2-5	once	CAWGSGTTQETQYF	TGTGCCTGGGGGAGCGGGACCACACAAGAGACCCAGTACTTC
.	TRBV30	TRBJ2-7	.	CAWTPQGYEQYF	TGTGCCTGGACCCCCCAGGGCTACGAGCAGTACTTC
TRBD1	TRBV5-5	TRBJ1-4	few	CASSSLTGRSNEKLFF	TGTGCCAGCAGCTCTTTGACAGGGAGAAGTAATGAAAAACTGTTTTTT
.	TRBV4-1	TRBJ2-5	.	CASSQDVAQETQYF	TGCGCCAGCAGCCAAGATGTGGCACAAGAGACCCAGTACTTC
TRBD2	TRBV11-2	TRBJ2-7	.	CASSSWSGRSYEQYF	TGTGCCAGCAGTTCCTGGAGCGGGAGATCCTACGAGCAGTACTTC
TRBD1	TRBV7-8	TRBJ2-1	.	CASSPTGPGVSQYNEQFF	TGTGCCAGCAGCCCGACAGGGCCCGGGGTCTCGCAGTACAATGAGCAGTTCTTC
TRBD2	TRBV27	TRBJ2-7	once	CASRRPQGGRVYEQYF	TGTGCCAGCAGACGTCCCCAAGGCGGGAGGGTATACGAGCAGTACTTC
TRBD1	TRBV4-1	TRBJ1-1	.	CASSHPGQGGTEAFF	TGCGCCAGCAGCCACCCGGGACAGGGGGGTACCGAAGCTTTCTTT
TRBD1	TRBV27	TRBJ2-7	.	CASSSPLGQGMYEQYF	TGTGCCAGCAGCTCACCTCTCGGACAGGGGATGTACGAGCAGTACTTC
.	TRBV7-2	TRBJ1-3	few	CASSLVMGASGNTIYF	TGTGCCAGCAGCTTAGTTATGGGGGCCTCTGGAAACACCATATATTTT
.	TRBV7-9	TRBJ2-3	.	CASSVRDSTDTQYF	TGTGCCAGCAGCGTCAGGGATTCCACAGATACGCAGTATTTT